One and the same sample provided the 10 T cell receptor beta chains below, sequenced in a study of patients and donors after allogeneic stem cell transplantation. One entry per CDR3 protein results from TCRdb running MiXCR on the RT-PCR reads. The top ten hold under 6.5% of the sample, which has about 960,000 distinct CDR3 sequences, under 20% seen once. The sequenced sample consisted of blood, either unsorted or a sorted T cell fraction (not recorded which). All receptors come from a human donor who was either an allogeneic HSCT recipient or a stem cell or donor lymphocyte infusion donor (not recorded which). It is not recorded whose cells these are; they may come from a transplant donor.

The chain links TRBV20-1 to TRBJ1-2; D unresolved. Germline V lookup: CDR1 DFQATT, CDR2 SNEGSKA (reference sequence). With 2 bases removed from V and 2 bases from J, the gap between germline ends came to 6 bases. This CDR3 is 12 amino acids long. The CDR3 DNA is TGCAGTGCTAGACTCAGCAACTATGGCTACACCTTC. Residues: CSARLSNYGYTF.

About this clonotype itself: Being one base from a much bigger clone, this may be a read error. The chain is built from TRBV2 and TRBJ2-7; D is unresolved. This CDR3 comprises 12 residues. Germline V gene data show CDR1 as SNHLY and CDR2 as FYNNEI. Trimming removed 2 bases from V and 4 bases from J, with 6 bases in between. The CDR3 DNA reads as TGTGCCAGCAGTGAATCGGCTTACGAGCAGTACTTC. Translation: CASSESAYEQYF.

V usage is TRBV7-6 and J usage is TRBJ1-6; D unresolved. CDR1 and CDR2 from the germline V gene are SGHVS and FNYEAQ. The length of the CDR3 is 15 residues. V lost 5 bases and J 9 bases, leaving 17 bases between the germline ends. CDR3 protein: CASSLSTLSRSPLHF. CDR3 in DNA: TGTGCCAGCAGCCTGTCGACACTGTCTCGTTCACCCCTCCACTTT.

This clonotype was counted only a few times. The genes are TRBV2 and TRBJ2-3; D remains unclear. V was shortened by 4 bases and J by 0 bases, with 11 bases between the two germline ends. The CDR3 runs 15 residues. CDR1 is SNHLY and CDR2 is FYNNEI in the germline V gene. DNA for the CDR3: TGTGCCAGCAGTGGGTACGGACCTAGCACAGATACGCAGTATTTT. It is translated as CASSGYGPSTDTQYF.

The chain employs TRBV5-4 and TRBJ2-5; TRBD1 matches at 7 bases. This CDR3 is built from 15 residues. Germline V lookup: CDR1 SGHNT, CDR2 YYREEE (reference sequence). V lost 2 bases, J lost 5 bases, and 9 bases stayed unmatched. In DNA, the CDR3 is TGTGCCAGCAGCTTACTAACAGGGGCAGGGGAGACCCAGTACTTC. Protein sequence: CASSLLTGAGETQYF. Using reference TRBV5-4 and TRBJ2-5 for the parts outside the CDR3, the full variable domain is ETGVTQSPTHLIKTRGQQVTLRCSSQSGHNTVSWYQQALGQGPQFIFQYYREEENGRGNFPPRFSGLQFPNYSSELNVNALELDDSALYLCASSLLTGAGETQYFGPGTRLLVL.

This sequence joins TRBV20-1 and TRBJ2-7; 9 positions match TRBD1. The V and J ends lost 3 bases and 5 bases, in that order; junction bases with no gene match: 2. Germline loops: CDR1 DFQATT, CDR2 SNEGSKA (reference sequence). The CDR3 loop spans 12 amino acids. The CDR3 is CSASRTGDEQYF. The CDR3, as DNA: TGCAGTGCTAGTAGGACAGGGGACGAGCAGTACTTC.

The chain links TRBV4-3 to TRBJ1-2; a possible D gene is TRBD1 (5 bases). V gave up 4 bases and J gave up 5 bases, with 20 bases separating them. Per the germline V gene, CDR1 is LGHNA and CDR2 is YSLEER. This CDR3 is built from 16 residues. This CDR3 reads CASSPDAREVAYGYTF. The CDR3 DNA is TGCGCCAGCAGCCCGGACGCCAGGGAGGTTGCGTATGGCTACACCTTC.

Comment on this clonotype: This clone may be a read error of a much larger clone one base away. The chain combines TRBV20-1 with TRBJ2-3, with a weak D call TRBD2 (5 bases). The CDR3 sequence is 15 residues long. CDR1 DFQATT and CDR2 SNEGSKA come from the germline V gene (reference sequence). V was cut by 0 bases and J by 5 bases, with 15 bases left in between. In nucleotides, the CDR3 is TGCAGTGCTAGAGAGGAGCGGACCCAGGAAGATACGCAGTATTTT. This encodes CSAREERTQEDTQYF.

The V gene is TRBV6-1, the J gene TRBJ1-2, with 11 bases identical to TRBD1. Germline V gene lookup returns CDR1 MNHNS and CDR2 SASEGT. The J segment lost 8 bases and the V segment lost 7 bases, leaving 12 bases of the junction unmatched. This CDR3 is 15 amino acids long. The CDR3 DNA reads TGTGCCAGCACCATCGGGACAGGGGGATTGAGCGGCTACACCTTC. This gives the protein CASTIGTGGLSGYTF.

The chain couples TRBV6-5 to TRBJ1-3; the D is unclear. With 2 bases removed from V and 1 base from J, the gap between germline ends came to 9 bases. This CDR3 region has 15 residues. Germline V gene lookup returns CDR1 MNHEY and CDR2 SVGAGI. CDR3 sequence: CASSYAGLSGNTIYF. The DNA for the CDR3 is TGTGCCAGCAGTTACGCGGGGTTATCTGGAAACACCATATATTTT.